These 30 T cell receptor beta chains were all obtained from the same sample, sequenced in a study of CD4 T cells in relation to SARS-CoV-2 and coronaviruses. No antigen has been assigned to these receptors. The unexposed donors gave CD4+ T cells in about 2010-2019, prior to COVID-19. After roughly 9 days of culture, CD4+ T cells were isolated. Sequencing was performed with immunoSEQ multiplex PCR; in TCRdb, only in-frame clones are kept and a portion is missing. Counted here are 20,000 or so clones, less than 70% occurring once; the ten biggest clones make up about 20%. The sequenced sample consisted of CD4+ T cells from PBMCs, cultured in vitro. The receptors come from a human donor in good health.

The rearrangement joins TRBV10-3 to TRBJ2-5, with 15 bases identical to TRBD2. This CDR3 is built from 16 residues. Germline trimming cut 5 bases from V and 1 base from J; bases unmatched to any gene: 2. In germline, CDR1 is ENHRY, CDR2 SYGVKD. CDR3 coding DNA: TGTGCCATCAGTCCGGGACTAGCGGGGGGCCAAGAGACCCAGTACTTC. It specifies CAISPGLAGGQETQYF.

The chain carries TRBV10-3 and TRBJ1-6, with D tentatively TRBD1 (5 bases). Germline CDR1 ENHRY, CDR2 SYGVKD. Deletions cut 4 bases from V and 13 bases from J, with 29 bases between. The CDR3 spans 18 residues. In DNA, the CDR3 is TGTGCCATCAGTGCTCAGGTAGCAGGGCGGGATCGGCGCCCGCCCCTCCACTTT. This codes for CAISAQVAGRDRRPPLHF.

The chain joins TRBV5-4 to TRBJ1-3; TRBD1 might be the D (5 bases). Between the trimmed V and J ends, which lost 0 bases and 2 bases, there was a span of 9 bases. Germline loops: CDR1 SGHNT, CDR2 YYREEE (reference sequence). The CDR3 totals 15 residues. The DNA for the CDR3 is TGTGCCAGCAGCTTGGGGGGCGCGGCTGGAAACACCATATATTTT. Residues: CASSLGGAAGNTIYF.

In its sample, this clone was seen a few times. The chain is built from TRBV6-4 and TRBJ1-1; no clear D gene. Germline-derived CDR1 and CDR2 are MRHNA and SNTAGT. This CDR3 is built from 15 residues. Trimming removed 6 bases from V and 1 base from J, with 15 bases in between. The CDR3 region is CASSLTFNTNTEAFF. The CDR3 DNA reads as TGTGCCAGCAGCCTAACTTTTAATACGAACACTGAAGCTTTCTTT.

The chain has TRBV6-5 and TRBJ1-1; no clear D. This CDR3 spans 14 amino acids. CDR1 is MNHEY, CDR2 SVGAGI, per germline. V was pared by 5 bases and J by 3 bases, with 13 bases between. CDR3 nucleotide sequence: TGTGCCAGCAGTACCCCCGAAGAGTACACTGAAGCTTTCTTT. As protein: CASSTPEEYTEAFF.

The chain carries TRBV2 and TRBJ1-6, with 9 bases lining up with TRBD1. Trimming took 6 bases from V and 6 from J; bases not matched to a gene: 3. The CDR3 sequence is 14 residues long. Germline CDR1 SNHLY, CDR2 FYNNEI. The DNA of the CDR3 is TGTGCCAGCAGGGGGACAGGGAGTAATTCACCCCTCCACTTT. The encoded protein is CASRGTGSNSPLHF.

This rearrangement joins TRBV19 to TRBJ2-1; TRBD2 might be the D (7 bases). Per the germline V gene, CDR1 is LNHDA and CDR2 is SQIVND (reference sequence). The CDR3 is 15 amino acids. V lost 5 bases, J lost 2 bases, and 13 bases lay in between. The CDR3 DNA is TGTGCCAGTAGTTGGGAGGGGGGCACCTACAATGAGCAGTTCTTC. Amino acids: CASSWEGGTYNEQFF.

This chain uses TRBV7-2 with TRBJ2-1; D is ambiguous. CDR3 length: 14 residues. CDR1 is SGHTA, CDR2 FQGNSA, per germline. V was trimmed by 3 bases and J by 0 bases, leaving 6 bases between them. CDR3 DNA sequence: TGTGCCAGCAGCTTCCCAAGCTCCTACAATGAGCAGTTCTTC. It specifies CASSFPSSYNEQFF. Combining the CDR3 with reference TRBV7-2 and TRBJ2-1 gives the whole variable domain GAGVSQSPSNKVTEKGKDVELRCDPISGHTALYWYRQSLGQGLEFLIYFQGNSAPDKSGLPSDRFSAERTGGSVSTLTIQRTQQEDSAVYLCASSFPSSYNEQFFGPGTRLTVL.

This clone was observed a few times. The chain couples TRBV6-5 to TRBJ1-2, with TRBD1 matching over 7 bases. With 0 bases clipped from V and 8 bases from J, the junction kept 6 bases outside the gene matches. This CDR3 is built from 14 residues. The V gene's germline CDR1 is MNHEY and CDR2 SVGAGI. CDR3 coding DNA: TGTGCCAGCAGTTACTCATCCGGGACAGAGGGCTACACCTTC. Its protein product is CASSYSSGTEGYTF.

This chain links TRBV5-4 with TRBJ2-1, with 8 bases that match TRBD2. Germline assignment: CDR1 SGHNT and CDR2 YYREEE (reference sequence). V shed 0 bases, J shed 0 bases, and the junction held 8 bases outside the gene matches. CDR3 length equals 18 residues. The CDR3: CASSLDGSGVLSYNEQFF. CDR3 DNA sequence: TGTGCCAGCAGCTTGGATGGTAGCGGGGTACTCTCCTACAATGAGCAGTTCTTC.

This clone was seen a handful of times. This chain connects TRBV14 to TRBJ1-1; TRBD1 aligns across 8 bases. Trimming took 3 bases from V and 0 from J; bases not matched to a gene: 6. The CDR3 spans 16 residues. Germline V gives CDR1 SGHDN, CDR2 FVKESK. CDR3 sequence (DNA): TGTGCCAGCAGCCACCTCTGGACAGGGCTGAACACTGAAGCTTTCTTT. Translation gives CASSHLWTGLNTEAFF.

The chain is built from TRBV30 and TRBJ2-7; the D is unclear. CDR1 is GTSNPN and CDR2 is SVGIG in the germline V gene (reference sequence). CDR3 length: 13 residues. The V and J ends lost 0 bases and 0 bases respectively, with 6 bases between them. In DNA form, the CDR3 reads TGTGCCTGGAGTGTATTAGTCTCCTACGAGCAGTACTTC. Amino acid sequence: CAWSVLVSYEQYF. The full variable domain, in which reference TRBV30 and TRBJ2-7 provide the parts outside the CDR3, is SQTIHQWPATLVQPVGSPLSLECTVEGTSNPNLYWYRQAAGRGLQLLFYSVGIGQISSEVPQNLSASRPQDRQFILSSKKLLLSDSGFYLCAWSVLVSYEQYFGPGTRLTVT.

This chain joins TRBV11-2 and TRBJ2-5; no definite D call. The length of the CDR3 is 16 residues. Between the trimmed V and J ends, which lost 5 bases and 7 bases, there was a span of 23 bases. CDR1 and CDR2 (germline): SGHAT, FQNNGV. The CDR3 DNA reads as TGTGCCAGCAGCCACGTCTCCGGAAGAGACGTCGGGACCCAGTACTTC. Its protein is CASSHVSGRDVGTQYF.

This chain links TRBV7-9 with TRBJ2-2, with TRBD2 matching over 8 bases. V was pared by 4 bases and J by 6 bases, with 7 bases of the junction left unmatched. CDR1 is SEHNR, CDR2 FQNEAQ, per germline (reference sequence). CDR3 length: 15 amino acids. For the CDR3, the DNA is TGTGCCAGCAGCTCCCCGGGGGGGCAGGCCGGGGAGCTGTTTTTT. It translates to CASSSPGGQAGELFF. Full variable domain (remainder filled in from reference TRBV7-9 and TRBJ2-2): DTGVSQNPRHKITKRGQNVTFRCDPISEHNRLYWYRQTLGQGPEFLTYFQNEAQLEKSRLLSDRFSAERPKGSFSTLEIQRTEQGDSAMYLCASSSPGGQAGELFFGEGSRLTVL.

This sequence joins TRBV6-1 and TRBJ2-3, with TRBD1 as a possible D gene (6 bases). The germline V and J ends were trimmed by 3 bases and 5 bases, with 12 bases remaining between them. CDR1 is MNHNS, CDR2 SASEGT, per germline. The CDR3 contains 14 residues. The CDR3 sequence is CASSDRTRGDTQYF. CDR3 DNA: TGTGCCAGCAGTGACCGGACCAGGGGAGATACGCAGTATTTT.

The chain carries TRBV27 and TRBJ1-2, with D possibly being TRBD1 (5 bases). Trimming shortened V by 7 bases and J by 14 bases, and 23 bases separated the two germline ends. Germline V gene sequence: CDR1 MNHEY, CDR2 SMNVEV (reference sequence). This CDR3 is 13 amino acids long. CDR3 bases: TGTGCCAGCACCGCATACGAGGGACTCTCTAGAACCTTC. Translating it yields CASTAYEGLSRTF.

The CDR3 reads CASSPGTGSAYEQYF. DNA for the CDR3: TGTGCCAGCTCACCGGGGACAGGATCGGCCTACGAGCAGTACTTC. The genes are TRBV18 and TRBJ2-7; TRBD1 matches 8 bases. Germline loops: CDR1 KGHSH, CDR2 LQKENI. The CDR3 loop spans 15 amino acids. V trimming: 3 bases; J trimming: 2 bases; junction bases outside the gene matches: 6.

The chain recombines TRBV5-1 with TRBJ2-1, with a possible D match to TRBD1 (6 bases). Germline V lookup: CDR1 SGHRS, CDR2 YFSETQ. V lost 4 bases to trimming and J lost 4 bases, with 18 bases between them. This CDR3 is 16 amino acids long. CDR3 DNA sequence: TGCGCCAGCAGCCCCGCAGGGGCCATTCCTTACAATGAGCAGTTCTTC. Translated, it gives CASSPAGAIPYNEQFF.

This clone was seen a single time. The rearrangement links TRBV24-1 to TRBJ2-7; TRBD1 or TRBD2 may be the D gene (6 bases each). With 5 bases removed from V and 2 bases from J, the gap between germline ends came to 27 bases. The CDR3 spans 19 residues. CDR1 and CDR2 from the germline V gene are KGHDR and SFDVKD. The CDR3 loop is CATSGPSPLTGASAYEQYF. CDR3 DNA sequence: TGTGCCACCAGTGGTCCCTCACCCCTCACGGGGGCATCGGCCTACGAGCAGTACTTC.

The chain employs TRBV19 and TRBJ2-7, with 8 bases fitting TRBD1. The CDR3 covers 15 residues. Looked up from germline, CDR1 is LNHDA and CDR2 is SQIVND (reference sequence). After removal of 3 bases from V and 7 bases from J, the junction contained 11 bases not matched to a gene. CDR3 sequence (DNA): TGTGCCAGTAGTATTACACCCGGACAGGGTTGGGAGCAGTACTTC. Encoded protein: CASSITPGQGWEQYF.

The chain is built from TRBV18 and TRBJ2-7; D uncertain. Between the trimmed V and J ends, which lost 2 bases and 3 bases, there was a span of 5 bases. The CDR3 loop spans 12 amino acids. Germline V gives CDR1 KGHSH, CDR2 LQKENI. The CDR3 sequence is CASSPGNYEQYF. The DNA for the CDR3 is TGTGCCAGCTCACCAGGCAACTACGAGCAGTACTTC.

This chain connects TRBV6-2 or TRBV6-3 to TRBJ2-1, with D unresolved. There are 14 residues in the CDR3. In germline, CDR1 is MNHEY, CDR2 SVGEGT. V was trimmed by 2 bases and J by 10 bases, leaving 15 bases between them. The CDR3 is CASSYGPRPTEQFF. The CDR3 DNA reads TGTGCCAGCAGTTACGGGCCAAGGCCCACCGAGCAGTTCTTC.

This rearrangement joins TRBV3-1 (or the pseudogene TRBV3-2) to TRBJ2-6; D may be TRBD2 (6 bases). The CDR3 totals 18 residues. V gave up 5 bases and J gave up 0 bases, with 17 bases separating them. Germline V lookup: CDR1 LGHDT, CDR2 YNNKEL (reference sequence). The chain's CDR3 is CASSALRDSLSGANVLTF. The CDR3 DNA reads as TGTGCCAGCAGCGCCCTAAGGGACTCACTCTCTGGGGCCAACGTCCTGACTTTC.

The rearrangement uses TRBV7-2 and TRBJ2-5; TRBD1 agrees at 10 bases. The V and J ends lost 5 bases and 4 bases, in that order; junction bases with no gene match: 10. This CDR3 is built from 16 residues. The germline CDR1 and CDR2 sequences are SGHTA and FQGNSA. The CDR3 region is CASSTRTGGLGETQYF. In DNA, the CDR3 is TGTGCCAGCAGCACGCGGACAGGGGGATTGGGAGAGACCCAGTACTTC.

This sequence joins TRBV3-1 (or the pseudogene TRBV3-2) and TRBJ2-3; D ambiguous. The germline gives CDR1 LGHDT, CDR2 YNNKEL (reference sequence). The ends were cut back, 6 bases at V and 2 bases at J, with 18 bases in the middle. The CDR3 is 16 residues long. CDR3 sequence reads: CASRRFYPWNTDTQYF. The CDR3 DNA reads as TGTGCCAGCAGGAGATTCTATCCGTGGAACACAGATACGCAGTATTTT.

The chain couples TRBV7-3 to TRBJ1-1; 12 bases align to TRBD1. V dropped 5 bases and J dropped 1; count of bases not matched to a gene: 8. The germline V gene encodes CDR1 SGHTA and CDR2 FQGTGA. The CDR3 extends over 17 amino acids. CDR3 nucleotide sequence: TGTGCCAGCAGCCTGACCGGGACAGGGGGCGAGAACACTGAAGCTTTCTTT. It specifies CASSLTGTGGENTEAFF. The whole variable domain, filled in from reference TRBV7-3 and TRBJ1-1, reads GAGVSQTPSNKVTEKGKYVELRCDPISGHTALYWYRQSLGQGPEFLIYFQGTGAADDSGLPNDRFFAVRPEGSVSTLKIQRTERGDSAVYLCASSLTGTGGENTEAFFGQGTRLTVV.

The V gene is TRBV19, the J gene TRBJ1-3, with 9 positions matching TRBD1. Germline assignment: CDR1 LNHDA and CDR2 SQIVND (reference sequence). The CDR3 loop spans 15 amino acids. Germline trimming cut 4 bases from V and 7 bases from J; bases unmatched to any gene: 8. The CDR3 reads CASSTIQGARNTIYF. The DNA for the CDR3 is TGTGCCAGTAGTACGATACAGGGGGCGCGGAACACCATATATTTT.

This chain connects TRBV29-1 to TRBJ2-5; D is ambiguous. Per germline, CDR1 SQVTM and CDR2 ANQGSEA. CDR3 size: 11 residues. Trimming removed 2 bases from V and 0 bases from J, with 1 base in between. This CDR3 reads CSVENQETQYF. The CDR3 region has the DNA TGCAGCGTTGAAAACCAAGAGACCCAGTACTTC.

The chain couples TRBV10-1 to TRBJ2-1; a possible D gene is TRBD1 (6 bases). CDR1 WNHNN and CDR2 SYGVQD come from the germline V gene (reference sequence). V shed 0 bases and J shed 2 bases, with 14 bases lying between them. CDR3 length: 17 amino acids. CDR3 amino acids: CASSESRQATAYNEQFF. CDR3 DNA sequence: TGCGCCAGCAGTGAGTCCCGACAGGCGACCGCCTACAATGAGCAGTTCTTC.

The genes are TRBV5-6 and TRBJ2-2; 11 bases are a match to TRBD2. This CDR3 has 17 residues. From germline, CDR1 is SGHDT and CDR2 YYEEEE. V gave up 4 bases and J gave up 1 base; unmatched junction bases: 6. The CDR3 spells CASSKTLAGVNTGELFF. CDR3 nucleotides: TGTGCCAGCAGCAAAACACTAGCGGGGGTGAACACCGGGGAGCTGTTTTTT.